This TCR beta chain was sequenced in a study of cytomegalovirus exposure and HLA in healthy donors. V lost 5 bases to trimming and J lost 0 bases, with 16 bases between them. The CDR3 loop spans 17 amino acids. The germline gives CDR1 MDHEN, CDR2 SYDVKM. Each donor's status was that of a healthy bone marrow donor. Likely unrecorded immune exposures existed in these nominally healthy donors. The PCR contained 60 Vbeta and 13 Jbeta primers. Produced via immunoSEQ multiplex PCR; TCRdb's table is partial and in-frame only. The sample consists of about 180,000 clones, more than 75% of them appearing once. This sequence joins TRBV28 and TRBJ2-2; D perhaps matches TRBD1 (5 bases). The sequencing sample was made of PBMCs. The receptor was isolated from a woman between 25 and 40 years old in good health and CMV-seropositive. The CDR3: CASSPILDSPNTGELFF. The CDR3 DNA sequence: TGTGCCAGCAGTCCCATTCTCGACAGTCCGAACACCGGGGAGCTGTTTTTT.